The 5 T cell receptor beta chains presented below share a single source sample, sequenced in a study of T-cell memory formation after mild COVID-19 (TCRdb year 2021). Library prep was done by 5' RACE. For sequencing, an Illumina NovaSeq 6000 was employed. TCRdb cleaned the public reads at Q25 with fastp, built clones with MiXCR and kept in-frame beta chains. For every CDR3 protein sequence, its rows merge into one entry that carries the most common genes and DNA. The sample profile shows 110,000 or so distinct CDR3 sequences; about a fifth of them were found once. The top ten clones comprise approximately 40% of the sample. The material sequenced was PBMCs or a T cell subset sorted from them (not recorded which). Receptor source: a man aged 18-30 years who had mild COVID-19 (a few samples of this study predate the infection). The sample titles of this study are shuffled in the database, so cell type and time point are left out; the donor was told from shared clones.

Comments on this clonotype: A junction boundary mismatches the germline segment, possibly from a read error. The CDR3 region is CASSLSTSGGAQWFF. CDR3 DNA: TGCGCCAGCAGTTTGTCGACTAGCGGGGGGGCCCAGTGGTTCTTC. The chain uses TRBV27 and TRBJ2-1; 14 bases are a match to TRBD2. Germline V gene lookup returns CDR1 MNHEY and CDR2 SMNVEV (reference sequence). The CDR3 runs 15 residues.

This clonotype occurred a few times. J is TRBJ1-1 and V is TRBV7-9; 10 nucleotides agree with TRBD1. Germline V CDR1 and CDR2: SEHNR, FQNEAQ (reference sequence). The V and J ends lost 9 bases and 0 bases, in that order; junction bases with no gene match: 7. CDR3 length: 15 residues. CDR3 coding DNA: TGTGCCAGTCAAGAAGGGACAGGGGTGAACACTGAAGCTTTCTTT. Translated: CASQEGTGVNTEAFF.

CDR3 in amino acids: CASSKLTGAADTEAFF. In DNA, the CDR3 is TGTGCCAGCAGCAAATTGACAGGGGCGGCGGACACTGAAGCTTTCTTT. The chain links TRBV14 to TRBJ1-1; 8 bases are a match to TRBD1. This CDR3 contains 16 residues. The V gene's germline CDR1 is SGHDN and CDR2 FVKESK. With V trimmed by 5 bases and J by 3 bases, 11 bases remained unmatched.

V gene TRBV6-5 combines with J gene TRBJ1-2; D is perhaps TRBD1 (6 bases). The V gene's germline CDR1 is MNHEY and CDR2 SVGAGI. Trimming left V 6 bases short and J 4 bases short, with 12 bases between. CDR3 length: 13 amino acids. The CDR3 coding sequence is TGTGCCAGCAGGGTACAGGGAACCTATGGCTACACCTTC. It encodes CASRVQGTYGYTF.

This CDR3 reads CATSTLSSGSPDTQYF. The CDR3 bases are TGTGCCACCAGCACCCTCTCTAGCGGAAGCCCAGATACGCAGTATTTT. The gene calls are TRBV15 and TRBJ2-3, with TRBD2 identical over 7 bases. This CDR3 has 16 amino acids. The V gene's germline CDR1 is LNHNV and CDR2 YYDKDF (reference sequence). V shed 4 bases, J shed 4 bases, and the junction held 11 bases outside the gene matches.